This T cell receptor (beta chain) came from a study of cytomegalovirus exposure and HLA in healthy donors (dated by TCRdb to the late 2010s). General notes on the study: According to an earlier analysis of several hundred of the donors, 150 million to 200 million T cells yielded over 100 million unique TCR beta sequences and around 300 Gb of sequence data. Donor age, sex, ethnicity and CMV serostatus were compiled together with the repertoire data. HLA typing covered class I and class II loci at four-digit resolution. About 5 DR-DQ haplotypes were handled as single units for association and clustering, since linkage in the cohort was strong. Across under 500 genotyped donors of the cohort, an average of about 200,000 unique TCR beta nucleotide sequences per donor were sequenced, and roughly a sixth of those sequences were non-productive. Rather than using new phenotypic data, the later analysis identified candidate immune exposures from TCR beta sequences and from how often those sequences occurred across donors. An earlier analysis of approximately 640 of the donors applied high-throughput TCR beta sequencing to assess whether each TCR beta V gene segment acted as functional or pseudogenic. Along with the roughly 670-subject first cohort, a separate validation cohort of some 130 different subjects was used. In a later analysis, previously published TCR beta repertoires from several hundred donors were re-analyzed and high-resolution HLA genotyping was added so that TCR occurrence patterns could be studied. Genome-wide SNP genotypes for about 65% of the roughly 670 donors were used in a later genetic analysis, which treated that subset as a discovery cohort. The study combined high-throughput TCR immunosequencing, statistical association of individual TCRs with disease status, and machine learning to predict cytomegalovirus infection status. The study was designed to test whether signatures of past pathogen exposure could be identified by cataloging public T cell receptors. The number of typed donors differed by locus: about 629-640 for A, B, C, DRB1 and DQB1; about 520 for DQA1; some 610 for DPA1; and roughly 490 for DPB1. Of the 300 to 400 genotyped donors, 65% to 90% fell in the genetic ancestry cluster associated with self-reported Caucasian donors. The study profiled the T cell repertoires of 500 to 800 subjects by immunosequencing and related them to cytomegalovirus serostatus. An early release covering some 640 HLA-typed donors comprised about 310 gigabases of sequencing data and tens of millions of unique TCR sequences. All discovery cohort repertoires had been generated using a single sequencing platform.

Concerning this clone: Its antigen target is currently unknown. Within one base of it there is no much larger clone, and no base qualities were kept.

Counted from cysteine to phenylalanine, this CDR3 has 14 amino acids. Only CDR3 DNA is held: 42 bases, read in frame from base 1. The germline V gene encodes CDR1 SGHKS and CDR2 YYEKEE (reference sequence). The junction shows trimming of 3 bases on V and 4 bases on J, plus 14 bases between the germline ends. Libraries were made using the immunoSEQ multiplex PCR assay. The multiplex PCR relied on a mix of 60 forward primers for TCR Vbeta segments and 13 reverse primers for TCR Jbeta segments. A multiplex PCR assay on genomic DNA amplified the CDR3 region of rearranged TCR beta genes. Amplified TCR beta libraries were sequenced as 87-base-pair reads on the Illumina HiSeq System. The paper's processing steps were these. In a later analysis, approximately 74 million unique TCR beta chains were counted across the 500 to 700 repertoires, and around 10 million of these chains were shared by at least two donors. To remove PCR and sequencing errors, raw reads were error-corrected and collapsed into unique sequences using a nearest-neighbor algorithm that merged closely related sequences. V, D and J gene segments were assigned by aligning CDR3 sequences to IMGT reference sequences. For a sequence to be retained, at least a six-nucleotide match to both a V gene segment and a J gene segment was required. A rearrangement counted as productive if the CDR3 had no stop codons and remained in frame with V and J, and every other rearrangement counted as non-productive. Following IMGT convention, CDR3 was defined as the stretch from the second conserved V-encoded cysteine to the conserved J-encoded phenylalanine. Sequences without an unambiguous match to a single V gene segment were excluded from the earlier analysis of about 600 of the donors. In an earlier analysis of approximately 500 of the donors, a V segment was called functional when productive rearrangements were above 56.7%, and segregating when the standard deviation between donors exceeded 5%. A statistical classification framework was built to diagnose cytomegalovirus status from the catalog of TCR beta chain sequences. In a later analysis, TCR nucleotide sequences were compared against IMGT/GENE-DB human TR gene sequences so that V and J genes could be assigned. Using the TCRdist pipeline, a later analysis assigned CDR3 sequences along with most-parsimonious VDJ recombination scenarios. A later analysis defined each TCR beta chain by its CDR3 amino acid sequence plus V-gene family, and excluded reads lacking a unique V-gene family. A later analysis removed roughly 590 highly shared, low-generation-probability nucleotide sequences to deal with suspected cross-contamination and a sequencing artifact. A later analysis calculated a clonal expansion index for each public chain from normalized within-repertoire ranks of inferred template counts. Generation probabilities in a later analysis came from a VDJ recombination model fitted to out-of-frame rearrangements, and those results were checked against IGoR. In a later analysis, TCR-TCR, TCR-HLA and TCR-CMV co-occurrence was scored with hypergeometric tests, and a repertoire-size bias correction was applied to TCR pairs. To estimate false discovery rates, a later analysis permuted the HLA or CMV assignments 20 times. In a later analysis, co-occurring TCRs were grouped using DBSCAN, and TCRdist sequence similarity was added for clustering within HLA-allele-positive subsets. For co-occurrence clustering, repertoires with fewer than 30,000 or more than 120,000 public chains were excluded, along with 5 or 6 repertoires with anomalous nucleotide sharing. As stored in TCRdb, this immuneACCESS dataset retains in-frame rearrangements with V and J assigned. A fraction of the clones does not appear; measured against another copy, unresolved V genes explain less than half of the discrepancy, and the remainder lacks a known reason. V, J and clone size derive from that table, while D and trimming were established from the DNA sequence. The sample table holds roughly 120,000 clones, of which approximately 73% were seen once. The ten largest clones capture about 8.4% of the sample.

The cohort was made up of roughly 670 healthy bone marrow donors. Cohort members were all nominally healthy when sampled, although unrecorded immune exposures were likely present. The donor was CMV seronegative and was included in the group of hundreds of seronegative cohort members. A peripheral blood sample was collected from each donor, and TCR beta sequencing was performed on peripheral blood mononuclear cells. The Qiagen DNeasy Blood Extraction Kit was used to extract genomic DNA from the blood cell samples. Summary of the overall study and its limitations: According to a later analysis, parvovirus B19, influenza, CMV and Epstein-Barr virus appeared linked to several top co-occurrence clusters. At a false discovery rate of 0.05, a later analysis linked 16,000 or so TCR beta sequences to specific HLA alleles. In a later analysis, most CMV-associated TCR beta chains were found to appear HLA-restricted, with HLA associations seemingly driven largely by CMV exposure. The classifier was reported to diagnose cytomegalovirus status with high specificity and sensitivity in both the original cohort and the validation cohort. In the study, some 160 TCR beta chains were listed as associated with cytomegalovirus. Strong co-occurrence of HLA alleles, especially DR and DQ, made assigning TCR associations to individual alleles difficult. According to a later analysis, TCR association rates differed among HLA loci, with DRB1 alleles showing the most associated TCRs and HLA-C alleles showing the fewest. According to a later genetic analysis, donors in an Asian-associated ancestry cluster had fewer N-insertions in productive TCRs than the roughly 700-donor mean. For the cohort, immune exposure information was limited to CMV serostatus. A cluster of highly shared sequence variants was judged likely to represent a technical artifact of the sequencing pipeline. A few of the identified cytomegalovirus-associated TCR beta chains were confirmed in vitro to be specific for cytomegalovirus antigens. HLA typing was unavailable for some donors at each locus, so association tests used only the typed subset. In a later analysis, HLA-associated TCR beta chains showed more clonal expansion and lower generation probabilities than non-associated chains that were equally common. This cohort had only TCR beta chains sequenced, and the lack of alpha or paired-chain data limited which features could be detected. While some public TCRs were present in many individuals, most TCR sequences turned up only very rarely across donors. In an earlier analysis of around 500 of the donors, most TCR beta V segments appeared in productive rearrangements about 87% or about 30% of the time, broadly matching IMGT annotations. Sequencing depth was assumed to be roughly uniform across donors in the presence/absence analyses, though that assumption may not hold. In a later genetic analysis, a missense DCLRE1C variant was associated with V-gene and J-gene trimming of TCR beta chains, and the association was replicated in an independent cohort. A further reported finding was that TCR beta sequences accurately predicted the HLA-A and HLA-B alleles for most subjects in the first cohort. The authors suggested that the approach could potentially be generalized to other disease states and immunological phenotypes. Linkage disequilibrium might explain the correlated functional status among segregating V segments, but an unknown experimental factor could not be ruled out. Some IMGT-functional V segments, including TRBV6-2 and TRBV6-3, could not be told apart with the 87-base-pair reads, so those segments were excluded. Seventeen rarely observed V segments, including chromosome 9 orphons, were excluded from the earlier analysis of some 590 of the donors because counts were too low.

The V gene is TRBV5-5 and the J gene is TRBJ2-7; a weak D assignment points to TRBD1 (6 bases agree). The clonotype was recovered from a man in his forties in good health and CMV-seronegative. Sequenced input: PBMCs. The CDR3 here reads CASSWGQGQYEQYF. The sequence in DNA is TGTGCCAGCAGCTGGGGGCAGGGTCAATACGAGCAGTACTTC.